These 21 T cell receptor beta chains came from one sample sequenced in a study of CD8 T cells in ankylosing spondylitis. From the 5' RACE reads, TCRdb called clonotypes with MiXCR, one entry per CDR3 protein. This table holds about 300,000 distinct CDR3 sequences, less than 25% found once. The sample consisted of blood, either unsorted or a sorted T cell fraction (not recorded which). The receptors shown here come from a female donor with ankylosing spondylitis or in good health (not recorded which).

The sample holds many counts of this clonotype. The chain recombines TRBV29-1 with TRBJ2-7, with 8 bases aligning to TRBD1. Germline trimming cut 5 bases from V and 4 bases from J; bases unmatched to any gene: 7. The length of the CDR3 is 13 residues. Germline V gene lookup returns CDR1 SQVTM and CDR2 ANQGSEA. The CDR3 sequence is CSVCRQGTYEQYF. The CDR3, as DNA: TGCAGCGTTTGCCGACAGGGGACGTACGAGCAGTACTTC.

The sample holds a few counts of this clonotype. The CDR3 DNA is TGCAGTGCTCGAACTAGCGGATCCTCCTACGAGCAGTACTTC. It codes for CSARTSGSSYEQYF. This rearrangement joins TRBV20-1 to TRBJ2-7; 8 bases match TRBD2. There are 14 residues in the CDR3. Trimming at V came to 5 bases and at J to 0 bases, leaving 6 bases not matched to a gene. Germline V gene data show CDR1 as DFQATT and CDR2 as SNEGSKA (reference sequence).

There are many counts of this clonotype. The rearrangement joins TRBV7-7 to TRBJ2-1, with 7 positions matching TRBD2. In germline, CDR1 is SSHAT, CDR2 FNYEAQ (reference sequence). Trimming cost V 5 bases and J 5 bases; bases outside gene matches: 9. This CDR3 has 15 amino acids. This CDR3 is CASSHGLVGHNEQFF. The CDR3 nucleotides read TGTGCCAGCAGCCACGGACTAGTGGGCCACAATGAGCAGTTCTTC.

This clonotype occurred once. The rearrangement links TRBV28 to TRBJ2-6; 8 bases are shared with TRBD1. Germline V lookup: CDR1 MDHEN, CDR2 SYDVKM. V shed 8 bases and J 0 bases; nucleotides not matched to a gene: 6. The CDR3 has 16 amino acids. The chain's CDR3 is CASRGTGNSGANVLTF. CDR3 nucleotide sequence: TGTGCCAGCCGCGGGACAGGCAACTCTGGGGCCAACGTCCTGACTTTC.

CDR3 loop: CASSLDTEENGYTF. CDR3 DNA sequence: TGCGCCAGCAGCTTGGACACGGAGGAGAATGGCTACACCTTC. This sequence joins TRBV5-1 and TRBJ1-2, with unresolved D. The CDR3 sequence is 14 residues long. The V end was cut by 0 bases, the J end by 6 bases, with 12 bases between. Per the germline V gene, CDR1 is SGHRS and CDR2 is YFSETQ.

The chain combines TRBV7-2 with TRBJ2-1, with D possibly TRBD1 on 7 matching bases. Germline V gives CDR1 SGHTA, CDR2 FQGNSA. Trimming took 2 bases from V and 3 from J, leaving 14 bases between them. The CDR3 loop spans 16 amino acids. In DNA, the CDR3 is TGTGCCAGCAGCTTACAGGGGGGCCCCTTCTACAATGAGCAGTTCTTC. It encodes CASSLQGGPFYNEQFF.

The chain links TRBV4-3 to TRBJ2-3; 9 nucleotides align to TRBD2. Trimming removed 4 bases from V and 1 base from J; junction bases left unmatched: 3. CDR3 length equals 15 residues. The germline V gene encodes CDR1 LGHNA and CDR2 YSLEER. The CDR3 here is CASSRVAGGTDTQYF. The CDR3 DNA reads as TGCGCCAGCAGCCGAGTAGCGGGGGGCACAGATACGCAGTATTTT.

This clonotype has just a few counts. V gene TRBV20-1 combines with J gene TRBJ2-7; D gene unclear. The V gene's germline CDR1 is DFQATT and CDR2 SNEGSKA (reference sequence). CDR3 length: 14 amino acids. Between the trimmed V and J ends, which lost 3 bases and 2 bases, there was a span of 14 bases. The CDR3 here is CSASPLAFAYEQYF. The DNA for the CDR3 is TGCAGTGCTAGCCCGCTGGCGTTCGCCTACGAGCAGTACTTC.

The sample holds many counts of this clonotype. The rearrangement links TRBV4-3 to TRBJ1-1; possibly TRBD1 for D (6 bases). Trimming left V 0 bases short and J 1 base short, with 12 bases between. The CDR3 loop spans 16 amino acids. From germline, CDR1 is LGHNA and CDR2 YSLEER. The CDR3: CASSQDGAGANTEAFF. The CDR3 bases are TGCGCCAGCAGCCAAGATGGGGCAGGGGCGAACACTGAAGCTTTCTTT.

This clonotype was recorded many times. The genes are TRBV5-6 and TRBJ2-5, with D possibly being TRBD1 (6 bases). V lost 5 bases and J 1 base, leaving 12 bases between the germline ends. This CDR3 is built from 14 residues. Germline V gene data show CDR1 as SGHDT and CDR2 as YYEEEE. The CDR3 DNA reads TGTGCCAGCAGTTATACAGGGCCCCAAGAGACCCAGTACTTC. Protein product: CASSYTGPQETQYF.

The chain has TRBV11-2 and TRBJ2-3; no definite D call. The CDR3 is 14 residues long. From germline, CDR1 is SGHAT and CDR2 FQNNGV. The V and J ends lost 7 bases and 4 bases respectively, with 15 bases between them. The CDR3 sequence is CASTPGRAPDTQYF. The CDR3 coding sequence is TGTGCCAGCACCCCCGGAAGGGCCCCAGATACGCAGTATTTT.

The V call is TRBV20-1, the J call TRBJ1-2, with D maybe TRBD1 (5 bases). Germline V gives CDR1 DFQATT, CDR2 SNEGSKA (reference sequence). Trimming took 7 bases from V and 3 from J, leaving 21 bases between them. The CDR3 consists of 15 residues. Written as DNA, the CDR3 is TGCAGTGTGGGAACTCGGGATTCGGGACACTATGGCTACACCTTC. Its translation: CSVGTRDSGHYGYTF.

The chain joins TRBV30 to TRBJ2-1, with no clear D. Per the germline V gene, CDR1 is GTSNPN and CDR2 is SVGIG (reference sequence). The V end was cut by 3 bases, the J end by 4 bases, with 10 bases between. This CDR3 is built from 13 residues. The CDR3 DNA is TGTGCCTGGAGAACCGCTAGGTACAATGAGCAGTTCTTC. Amino acid sequence: CAWRTARYNEQFF.

This clonotype has just a few counts. The chain recombines TRBV24-1 with TRBJ2-3, with 7 positions matching TRBD1. CDR3 size: 16 residues. The germline CDR1 and CDR2 sequences are KGHDR and SFDVKD. V trimming: 4 bases; J trimming: 2 bases; junction bases outside the gene matches: 8. As DNA, the CDR3 is TGTGCCACCAGTGACCTCACGACAGGGTCCACAGATACGCAGTATTTT. Its translation: CATSDLTTGSTDTQYF.

V gene TRBV25-1 combines with J gene TRBJ2-1, with 8 bases lining up with TRBD2. V trimming: 6 bases; J trimming: 5 bases; junction bases outside the gene matches: 6. The CDR3 extends over 14 amino acids. Germline assignment: CDR1 MGHDK and CDR2 SYGVNS. CDR3 nucleotide sequence: TGTGCCAGCAGGGAGGCGGGGGGTCACAATGAGCAGTTCTTC. This sequence encodes CASREAGGHNEQFF.

This clonotype occurred a few times. This rearrangement joins TRBV13 to TRBJ1-1, with D unclear. Deletions cut 7 bases from V and 1 base from J, with 10 bases between. The CDR3 has 13 residues. Germline V gene sequence: CDR1 PRHDT, CDR2 FYEKMQ (reference sequence). CDR3 protein: CASITRTNTEAFF. The DNA of the CDR3 is TGTGCCAGCATCACGAGGACGAACACTGAAGCTTTCTTT. Drawing the rest from reference TRBV13 and TRBJ1-1, the complete variable domain is AAGVIQSPRHLIKEKRETATLKCYPIPRHDTVYWYQQGPGQDPQFLISFYEKMQSDKGSIPDRFSAQQFSDYHSELNMSSLELGDSALYFCASITRTNTEAFFGQGTRLTVV.

The V call is TRBV29-1, the J call TRBJ1-3; D unresolved. Per germline, CDR1 SQVTM and CDR2 ANQGSEA. This CDR3 contains 14 residues. V lost 4 bases, J lost 1 base, and 11 bases lay in between. CDR3 residues: CSVVSPRSGNTIYF. CDR3 bases: TGCAGCGTTGTCTCCCCGAGATCTGGAAACACCATATATTTT.

This clonotype was observed a few times. The gene calls are TRBV9 and TRBJ2-1; possible D gene TRBD2, 6 bases. The CDR3 contains 15 residues. Germline V CDR1 and CDR2: SGDLS, YYNGEE. Trimming took 3 bases from V and 5 from J, leaving 15 bases between them. CDR3 sequence (DNA): TGTGCCAGCAGCGCCACTAGCTTAAGGGACAATGAGCAGTTCTTC. It codes for CASSATSLRDNEQFF.

A few counts support this clonotype. V usage is TRBV12-3 or TRBV12-4 and J usage is TRBJ1-2; D might be TRBD1 (6 bases). Trimming pared 7 bases from V and 4 bases from J, leaving 13 bases between. This CDR3 is built from 13 residues. CDR3 coding DNA: TGTGCCAGCACTTGGGAGGGGGGCTATGGCTACACCTTC. Protein: CASTWEGGYGYTF.

This clonotype was seen a few times. V and J are TRBV20-1 and TRBJ2-1, with 7 bases identical to TRBD2. The CDR3 runs 18 residues. V lost 1 base, J lost 5 bases, and 17 bases stayed unmatched. Per the germline V gene, CDR1 is DFQATT and CDR2 is SNEGSKA (reference sequence). The CDR3 DNA sequence: TGCAGTGCTAGAGCCCTGACTATACCGGGAGGCGCCCACAATGAGCAGTTCTTC. It specifies CSARALTIPGGAHNEQFF.

This clonotype was picked up a small number of times. The chain couples TRBV20-1 to TRBJ1-5, with a possible D match to TRBD1 (5 bases). Looked up from germline, CDR1 is DFQATT and CDR2 is SNEGSKA (reference sequence). This CDR3 comprises 15 residues. V was shortened by 1 base and J by 7 bases, with 17 bases between the two germline ends. CDR3 in DNA: TGCAGTGCTAGAGGTATTACGCGGGGCGAGCAGCCCCAGCATTTT. Its translation: CSARGITRGEQPQHF.